This T cell receptor (beta chain) stems from a study of neurological immune-mediated disorders. There are 18 residues in the CDR3. Between the trimmed V and J ends, which lost 4 bases and 0 bases, there was a span of 22 bases. Germline assignment: CDR1 SGHRS and CDR2 YFSETQ. This clonotype was detected ten times or more. The time point here: technical triplicate 2. The authors produced cDNA by 5'RACE using 10-nucleotide random UMIs. Using its own MiXCR run on the 5' RACE reads, TCRdb lists one record per CDR3 protein. The sample yields tens of thousands of distinct CDR3 sequences, about 24% seen once. This clonotype originated in a man in his fifties or sixties with HTLV-1-associated myelopathy (HAM/TSP). Material: PBMCs. This chain connects TRBV5-1 to TRBJ1-1; TRBD1 might be the D (5 bases). The DNA for the CDR3 is TGCGCCAGCAGCCCTGGCCGGGACCTACTACACATGAACACTGAAGCTTTCTTT. It is translated as CASSPGRDLLHMNTEAFF.